The rows below give T cell receptor beta chains drawn from one sample of a study of shared clonotypes between healthy human individuals. The protocol was immunoSEQ multiplex PCR, while the TCRdb copy is restricted to in-frame clones and leaves out a portion. In the table there are hundreds of thousands of clones, 95% to 98% of which are singletons. Material for sequencing was naive CD8+ T cells sorted from blood. These receptors all stem from a man aged 30 to 45 in good health. The CDR3 runs from the conserved cysteine through the conserved F or W. The listing skips clone size in some rows; elsewhere it reads once, few, many or a size class.

CDR3aa	v_gene	j_gene	abundance
CASSLGLANYEQYF	TRBV5-4	TRBJ2-7	-
CASSYQRGVSFF	TRBV6-5	TRBJ1-1	-
CASKEGLAANYEQYF	TRBV6-5	TRBJ2-7	once
CASSLSRQTLAGVTYEQYF	TRBV7-9	TRBJ2-7	-
CASSGGETQYF	TRBV13	TRBJ2-5	-
CASSLSGVYEQYF	TRBV5-1	TRBJ2-7	-
CASSPGSSGTDTQYF	TRBV5-8	TRBJ2-3	-
CAIQGPGIQYF	TRBV7-9	TRBJ2-4	-
CASSLLESDTQYF	TRBV7-2	TRBJ2-3	-
CASTFTGSPTYEQYF	TRBV5-1	TRBJ2-7	-
CASSDVGRPHEQYF	TRBV2	TRBJ2-7	-
CASSLIDRGLNSDTQYF	TRBV28	TRBJ2-3	-
CASSEIETGGYEQYF	TRBV6-1	TRBJ2-7	-
CAWRRYGYGYTF	TRBV30	TRBJ1-2	-
CASSRQGDGGELFF	TRBV19	TRBJ2-2	-
CASSSYGQGAGDTQYF	TRBV7-3	TRBJ2-3	-
CASSSRVREGETQYF	TRBV7-9	TRBJ2-5	-
CASSPGLAEETQYF	TRBV28	TRBJ2-5	-
CASSLAGSSGNTIYF	TRBV5-1	TRBJ1-3	-
CASSIWTGSNEQFF	TRBV19	TRBJ2-1	-
CASSFRRFQETQYF	TRBV28	TRBJ2-5	-
CASRDRVGANVLTF	TRBV6-1	TRBJ2-6	-
CASSLTTLVGRETQYF	TRBV7-9	TRBJ2-5	-